In its sample, the clone carrying this T cell receptor beta chain was seen a few times. Its antigen is currently unknown. The sample belongs to a study of early T cells in non-severe SARS-CoV-2 infection. At the level of the study: Sequencing was performed on bulk RNA from unsorted whole blood, leaving chains unpaired. Overall study findings and caveats: VDJdb matches were skewed toward anti-spike CD8 T cell responses.

The CDR3 contains 14 residues. CDR1 and CDR2 (germline): SNHLY, FYNNEI. The V segment lost 8 bases and the J segment 6 bases; nucleotides outside the gene matches: 8. Attached unique molecular identifiers marked individual cDNA molecules. Each CDR3 protein is one row after TCRdb ran MiXCR on the 5' RACE reads. In the table there are about 66,000 distinct CDR3 sequences, approximately 8.3% of which are singletons. The receptor comes from an adult who was a healthcare worker with PCR-confirmed SARS-CoV-2 infection or an uninfected control (not recorded which). This rearrangement joins TRBV2 to TRBJ2-1, with 9 positions matching TRBD2. The sequenced material came from whole blood. The CDR3, as DNA: TGTGCCAGCCGGGGGATAGCGGGAGCCAATGAGCAGTTCTTC. Translating gives CASRGIAGANEQFF.